The 11 T cell receptor beta chains given below trace back to one sample, sequenced in a study of OX40 agonist ivuxolimab in advanced cancers. Assay used: immunoSEQ multiplex PCR; TCRdb lists only in-frame clones, some missing. This table holds over 80,000 clones, more than 80% found once. The input for sequencing was CD4+ or CD8+ T cells sorted from blood, taken in a trial of the OX40 agonist ivuxolimab. The receptors were sampled from an adult with an advanced solid tumor such as melanoma, head and neck, liver or kidney cancer.

The chain links TRBV18 to TRBJ2-7; D is unresolved. Germline CDR1 and CDR2: KGHSH and LQKENI. The V end lost 2 bases, the J end lost 2 bases, and 10 bases lay between the germline ends. CDR3 size: 14 residues. The CDR3 DNA reads TGTGCCAGCTCACCAAGGCACGGAACCTACGAGCAGTACTTC. Its protein is CASSPRHGTYEQYF.

This chain connects TRBV5-6 to TRBJ1-4; weak D call: TRBD1 (5 bases). The CDR3 runs 15 residues. The germline V gene has CDR1 SGHDT and CDR2 YYEEEE. With 2 bases removed from V and 0 bases from J, the gap between germline ends came to 8 bases. This chain's CDR3 is CASSFGDPTNEKLFF. The CDR3 DNA follows: TGTGCCAGCAGCTTTGGGGACCCAACTAATGAAAAACTGTTTTTT.

This clone was seen only once. The gene calls are TRBV6-1 and TRBJ2-7, with 11 bases that match TRBD1. With 6 bases clipped from V and 6 bases from J, the junction kept 10 bases outside the gene matches. Germline V gene sequence: CDR1 MNHNS, CDR2 SASEGT. The CDR3 loop spans 15 amino acids. CDR3 in DNA: TGTGCCAGCAGCGCTTCTCCGGGACAGGGGGGCGAGCAGTACTTC. Translated: CASSASPGQGGEQYF.

This clone was detected only once. This chain links TRBV4-2 with TRBJ1-1, with 8 bases aligning to TRBD1. V shed 4 bases, J shed 3 bases, and the junction held 7 bases outside the gene matches. This CDR3 spans 15 amino acids. CDR1 and CDR2 (germline): LGHNA, YNFKEQ. CDR3 nucleotide sequence: TGTGCCAGCAGCCGTGGACAGGGTGGGGACACTGAAGCTTTCTTT. Translating it yields CASSRGQGGDTEAFF.

This chain joins TRBV30 and TRBJ1-2; possibly TRBD1 for D (5 bases). The CDR3 has 16 residues. The V end lost 5 bases, the J end lost 3 bases, and 22 bases lay between the germline ends. Germline CDR1 reads GTSNPN; CDR2 reads SVGIG (reference sequence). CDR3 residues: CAWDFGGDGDDYGYTF. The CDR3 DNA reads TGTGCCTGGGATTTTGGAGGGGACGGTGACGACTATGGCTACACCTTC.

The chain recombines TRBV25-1 with TRBJ1-2; D possibly corresponds to TRBD1 (5 bases). Germline V CDR1 and CDR2: MGHDK, SYGVNS. V was cut by 6 bases and J by 4 bases, with 12 bases left in between. The CDR3 is 13 residues long. The CDR3 reads CASRDRNLYGYTF. The CDR3 nucleotides read TGTGCCAGCAGAGACAGAAACCTCTATGGCTACACCTTC.

Only one count was recorded for this clone. This chain uses TRBV6-5 with TRBJ2-2, with unresolved D. V lost 0 bases to trimming and J lost 7 bases, with 9 bases between them. This CDR3 region has 14 residues. CDR1 and CDR2 (germline): MNHEY, SVGAGI. As DNA, the CDR3 is TGTGCCAGCAGTTACTCGGCGAGGATCGGGGAGCTGTTTTTT. Its translation: CASSYSARIGELFF.

The V and J genes are TRBV7-9 and TRBJ2-5, with 7 bases aligning to TRBD2. CDR1 and CDR2 (germline): SEHNR, FQNEAQ (reference sequence). The CDR3 is 11 amino acids. Germline trimming cut 11 bases from V and 4 bases from J; bases unmatched to any gene: 4. The CDR3 loop is CAGGERETQYF. CDR3 nucleotides: TGTGCCGGGGGGGAACGAGAGACCCAGTACTTC.

CDR3 protein: CASSLGTAGNTIYF. The CDR3 coding sequence is TGTGCCAGCAGCTTAGGGACTGCTGGAAACACCATATATTTT. The V and J genes are TRBV7-9 and TRBJ1-3, with D hard to call. The CDR3 covers 14 residues. The V end lost 1 base, the J end lost 2 bases, and 6 bases lay between the germline ends. Germline assignment: CDR1 SEHNR and CDR2 FQNEAQ (reference sequence).

The chain is built from TRBV7-2 and TRBJ1-1; 7 nucleotides agree with TRBD1. Germline loops: CDR1 SGHTA, CDR2 FQGNSA. The CDR3 loop spans 14 amino acids. The V and J ends lost 3 bases and 2 bases, in that order; junction bases with no gene match: 3. The CDR3 DNA reads as TGTGCCAGCAGCTTTGACAGGGTCAACACTGAAGCTTTCTTT. This encodes CASSFDRVNTEAFF.

This rearrangement joins TRBV11-2 to TRBJ1-4; D not certain. The CDR3 is 15 amino acids. Germline CDR1 SGHAT, CDR2 FQNNGV. The V and J ends lost 4 bases and 4 bases respectively, with 13 bases between them. The CDR3 coding sequence is TGTGCCAGCAGCTGGTGGGGTCGATTTAATGAAAAACTGTTTTTT. It specifies CASSWWGRFNEKLFF.